Following are 20 T cell receptor beta chains from one sample sequenced in a study of cytomegalovirus exposure and HLA in healthy donors. With 60 Vbeta and 13 Jbeta primers, the PCR was carried out. Generated by immunoSEQ multiplex PCR, the TCRdb table keeps only in-frame clones and is missing some. The sample carries around 100,000 clones, approximately 70% recorded once. The sample taken for sequencing was PBMCs. These receptors were obtained from a man under 40 in good health and CMV-seropositive.

This clone has a handful of counts. V usage is TRBV19 and J usage is TRBJ2-1; tentative D call: TRBD2 (6 bases). The CDR3 length is 16 residues. V lost 3 bases and J lost 2, with 14 bases in between. Per the germline V gene, CDR1 is LNHDA and CDR2 is SQIVND (reference sequence). The DNA for the CDR3 is TGTGCCAGTAGTATTTATGCGGGGAACGCCTACAATGAGCAGTTCTTC. It yields the protein CASSIYAGNAYNEQFF.

The gene calls are TRBV5-1 and TRBJ1-5; D not certain. Germline V CDR1 and CDR2: SGHRS, YFSETQ. CDR3 length: 13 amino acids. Between the trimmed V and J ends, which lost 1 base and 5 bases, there was a span of 7 bases. The CDR3 loop is CASSLSPDQPQHF. The CDR3 bases are TGCGCCAGCAGCTTGAGTCCAGATCAGCCCCAGCATTTT.

This clone was seen a few times. The chain couples TRBV10-3 to TRBJ1-2, with 7 bases lining up with TRBD1. With 9 bases clipped from V and 4 bases from J, the junction kept 8 bases outside the gene matches. Looked up from germline, CDR1 is ENHRY and CDR2 is SYGVKD. The CDR3 is made up of 13 amino acids. This CDR3 reads CAIEDRASYGYTF. The CDR3 region has the DNA TGTGCCATTGAAGACAGGGCTAGCTATGGCTACACCTTC.

For this clone: The germline gene is not matched at one end of the junction; a read error may be the cause. The chain uses TRBV5-6 and TRBJ1-6, with a tentative D call TRBD1 (6 bases). The germline V gene has CDR1 SGHDT and CDR2 YYEEEE. This CDR3 comprises 15 residues. The CDR3 reads CASSLNRRPLKDSLF. CDR3 nucleotide sequence: TGTGCCAGCAGCTTGAACCGGAGGCCACTCAAGGACAGCCTTTTT.

The chain recombines TRBV2 with TRBJ2-2; 7 positions agree with TRBD1. The J segment lost 4 bases and the V segment lost 4 bases, leaving 6 bases of the junction unmatched. This CDR3 spans 15 amino acids. Looked up from germline, CDR1 is SNHLY and CDR2 is FYNNEI. The chain's CDR3 is CASSVAPGGTGELFF. CDR3 DNA: TGTGCCAGCAGTGTTGCCCCAGGGGGCACCGGGGAGCTGTTTTTT.

The chain uses TRBV7-2 and TRBJ2-3, with D possibly matching TRBD2 (6 bases). The germline V and J ends were trimmed by 5 bases and 4 bases, with 13 bases remaining between them. The germline V gene encodes CDR1 SGHTA and CDR2 FQGNSA. This CDR3 is built from 14 residues. The CDR3 is CASSRIGTSDTQYF. The CDR3 region has the DNA TGTGCCAGCAGCCGCATTGGGACTTCAGATACGCAGTATTTT.

This clone showed up just a few times. V and J are TRBV29-1 and TRBJ1-1; 7 bases are shared with TRBD1. The V and J ends lost 4 bases and 9 bases, in that order; junction bases with no gene match: 8. The germline gives CDR1 SQVTM, CDR2 ANQGSEA. The CDR3 runs 12 residues. The CDR3 coding sequence is TGCAGCGTTGGGCCCACAGGGGTCCAAGCTTTCTTT. This gives the protein CSVGPTGVQAFF.

This clone was counted a few times. The rearrangement joins TRBV10-3 to TRBJ2-5; 7 bases align to TRBD1. CDR1 and CDR2 from the germline V gene are ENHRY and SYGVKD. This CDR3 is 13 amino acids long. Germline trimming cut 5 bases from V and 4 bases from J; bases unmatched to any gene: 4. CDR3 sequence (DNA): TGTGCCATCAGTCGGGACAGTCTAGAGACCCAGTACTTC. Amino acid sequence: CAISRDSLETQYF.

The chain has TRBV4-3 and TRBJ2-1, with 7 bases lining up with TRBD2. Germline CDR1 reads LGHNA; CDR2 reads YSLEER. V lost 8 bases to trimming and J lost 12 bases; unmatched junction nucleotides: 16. The CDR3 extends over 14 amino acids. CDR3 nucleotides: TGCGCCAGCGGAGGGGTAGCGGGCCCCACAGGGCAGTTCTTC. Translated: CASGGVAGPTGQFF.

The chain joins TRBV29-1 to TRBJ2-3, with D possibly matching TRBD2 (6 bases). The germline V gene encodes CDR1 SQVTM and CDR2 ANQGSEA. This CDR3 region has 14 residues. V was trimmed by 4 bases and J by 1 base, leaving 12 bases between them. CDR3 in DNA: TGCAGCGTTGGGCGGGGAGGTCGCACAGATACGCAGTATTTT. Its translation: CSVGRGGRTDTQYF.

This clone appeared a single time. The rearrangement links TRBV25-1 to TRBJ2-3, with D maybe TRBD2 (6 bases). In germline, CDR1 is MGHDK, CDR2 SYGVNS. The CDR3 covers 15 residues. V shed 1 base and J shed 2 bases, with 10 bases lying between them. The CDR3: CASSELGLHTDTQYF. In DNA, the CDR3 is TGTGCCAGCAGTGAATTGGGACTTCACACAGATACGCAGTATTTT.

The gene calls are TRBV7-9 and TRBJ1-4; TRBD1 might be the D (6 bases). V dropped 3 bases and J dropped 5 bases, with 10 bases sitting between them. CDR1 SEHNR and CDR2 FQNEAQ come from the germline V gene (reference sequence). The CDR3 runs to 14 residues. The CDR3 loop reads CASSFGQRNEKLFF. DNA for the CDR3: TGTGCCAGCAGCTTCGGACAGAGAAATGAAAAACTGTTTTTT.

This clone has a handful of counts. The CDR3 loop is CASSLGAGGEQFF. In DNA form, the CDR3 reads TGTGCCAGCAGCTTGGGGGCGGGAGGTGAGCAGTTCTTC. The genes are TRBV7-2 and TRBJ2-1; TRBD2 matches at 8 bases. Losses at the gene ends were 3 bases for V and 9 bases for J; bases not matched to a gene: 4. The CDR3 contains 13 residues. Germline V CDR1 and CDR2: SGHTA, FQGNSA.

Only a few counts were recorded for this clone. Other DNA sequences in the same sample also yield this CDR3. V usage is TRBV29-1 and J usage is TRBJ1-1; a possible D gene is TRBD1 (5 bases). The CDR3 is made up of 14 amino acids. The V gene lost 3 bases and the J gene lost 1 base, with 12 bases spanning the gap. The germline V gene encodes CDR1 SQVTM and CDR2 ANQGSEA. In DNA, the CDR3 is TGCAGCGTTGACGTAGGGGCGGCGAACACTGAAGCTTTCTTT. Protein sequence: CSVDVGAANTEAFF.

The chain employs TRBV5-1 and TRBJ2-1; 11 bases fit TRBD2. Per the germline V gene, CDR1 is SGHRS and CDR2 is YFSETQ. This CDR3 is built from 15 residues. V dropped 5 bases and J dropped 3; count of bases not matched to a gene: 4. CDR3 amino acids: CASRIGTSGYNEQFF. Here the CDR3 DNA reads TGCGCCAGCAGGATCGGGACTAGCGGCTACAATGAGCAGTTCTTC.

The chain is built from TRBV7-2 and TRBJ2-3; a weak D match, TRBD2 (5 bases). Germline V gene sequence: CDR1 SGHTA, CDR2 FQGNSA. Trimming shortened V by 2 bases and J by 7 bases, and 10 bases separated the two germline ends. The CDR3 loop spans 13 amino acids. CDR3 nucleotide sequence: TGTGCCAGCAGCTTACCCGGACTCAATACGCAGTATTTT. Translating it yields CASSLPGLNTQYF.

The chain joins TRBV9 to TRBJ1-4; D is undetermined. The V end lost 4 bases, the J end lost 5 bases, and 9 bases lay between the germline ends. The germline gives CDR1 SGDLS, CDR2 YYNGEE. This CDR3 comprises 13 residues. The CDR3 DNA is TGTGCCAGCAGCCCTACCATCAATGAAAAACTGTTTTTT. Its translation is CASSPTINEKLFF.

This chain links TRBV5-1 with TRBJ1-3; D is undetermined. The V gene lost 2 bases and the J gene lost 4 bases, with 10 bases spanning the gap. This CDR3 spans 14 amino acids. Germline V gene sequence: CDR1 SGHRS, CDR2 YFSETQ. In DNA, the CDR3 is TGCGCCAGCAGCTTATGGCCTCCCGGAAACACCATATATTTT. The encoded protein is CASSLWPPGNTIYF.

The chain links TRBV30 to TRBJ2-1, with 7 bases identical to TRBD2. CDR3 length equals 14 residues. Germline V CDR1 and CDR2: GTSNPN, SVGIG (reference sequence). J gave up 3 bases and V 3 bases, and 5 bases lay outside the gene matches. CDR3 residues: CAWRWKRGYNEQFF. The CDR3 DNA reads TGTGCCTGGAGGTGGAAGCGGGGCTACAATGAGCAGTTCTTC.

This clone occurred once. The J gene is TRBJ1-4, the V gene TRBV4-1; D unresolved. With 1 base removed from V and 7 bases from J, the gap between germline ends came to 7 bases. There are 13 residues in the CDR3. The germline V gene encodes CDR1 MGHRA and CDR2 YSYEKL. The CDR3 region has the DNA TGCGCCAGCAGCCAAGTCCTGTTTGAAAAACTGTTTTTT. It translates to CASSQVLFEKLFF.